These 6 T cell receptor beta chains were sequenced from one sample in a study of blood T cell repertoires in COVID-19. Profiling relied on immunoSEQ multiplex PCR, and the TCRdb table lists in-frame clones only, not all of them. This table has 25,000 to 35,000 clones, roughly 88% appearing once. Material for sequencing was peripheral blood. These receptors were taken from a man aged 55 to 70 with COVID-19, enrolled during active disease.

The chain carries TRBV5-4 and TRBJ2-2; 10 bases line up with TRBD2. V dropped 0 bases and J dropped 6; count of bases not matched to a gene: 5. The CDR3 length is 16 residues. Per the germline V gene, CDR1 is SGHNT and CDR2 is YYREEE (reference sequence). The CDR3 bases are TGTGCCAGCAGCTTGGTGCCTAGCGGGAGCCCCGGGGAGCTGTTTTTT. This encodes CASSLVPSGSPGELFF. Looking up the rest from reference TRBV5-4 and TRBJ2-2 gives the full variable domain: ETGVTQSPTHLIKTRGQQVTLRCSSQSGHNTVSWYQQALGQGPQFIFQYYREEENGRGNFPPRFSGLQFPNYSSELNVNALELDDSALYLCASSLVPSGSPGELFFGEGSRLTVL.

The J gene is TRBJ2-7, the V gene TRBV4-1; 7 bases fit TRBD1. The CDR3 is 17 amino acids. The V and J ends lost 5 bases and 0 bases, in that order; junction bases with no gene match: 13. CDR1 is MGHRA and CDR2 is YSYEKL in the germline V gene. The CDR3 protein is CASSYPGTVSSSYEQYF. The CDR3 DNA follows: TGCGCCAGCAGCTACCCCGGGACAGTCTCGAGCTCCTACGAGCAGTACTTC.

The rearrangement uses TRBV6-2 or TRBV6-3 and TRBJ2-1; 8 nucleotides agree with TRBD1. CDR3 length equals 15 residues. Germline CDR1 reads MNHEY; CDR2 reads SVGEGT. The junction had 8 bases not matched to a gene; V was cut back by 5 bases and J by 5 bases. CDR3 residues: CASSTDRGSNNEQFF. CDR3 DNA: TGTGCCAGCAGTACAGACAGGGGCTCGAACAATGAGCAGTTCTTC.

The rearrangement joins TRBV24-1 to TRBJ2-1, with D possibly being TRBD2 (5 bases). Germline CDR1 reads KGHDR; CDR2 reads SFDVKD. With 0 bases removed from V and 6 bases from J, the gap between germline ends came to 8 bases. The CDR3 is 14 amino acids. This CDR3 reads CATSDLVRVNEQFF. CDR3 in DNA: TGTGCCACCAGTGATTTGGTGAGGGTCAATGAGCAGTTCTTC.

This clone was detected only once. This chain connects TRBV19 to TRBJ1-5, with 7 bases fitting TRBD1. J gave up 3 bases and V 10 bases, and 12 bases lay outside the gene matches. Germline-derived CDR1 and CDR2 are LNHDA and SQIVND (reference sequence). The CDR3 sequence is 15 residues long. CDR3 nucleotides: TGTGCCACAGCTTCGACAGGGCCATCCAATCAGCCCCAGCATTTT. It yields the protein CATASTGPSNQPQHF.

CDR3 sequence (DNA): TGTGCCAGCAGTTCACCCCCCAGGGACTTCCCACCCTACGAGCAGTACTTC. Residues: CASSSPPRDFPPYEQYF. V is TRBV28 and J is TRBJ2-7; possibly TRBD2 for D (6 bases). Germline CDR1 is MDHEN and CDR2 is SYDVKM. The CDR3 runs to 17 residues. The V end was cut by 4 bases, the J end by 2 bases, with 21 bases between.